This T cell receptor beta chain was sequenced for a study of T cells after yellow fever vaccination. A process of 5'RACE template switching, which added a universal primer site and UMIs, was used to make TCR cDNA. One entry per CDR3 protein, called by TCRdb with MiXCR from the 5' RACE reads. Among hundreds of thousands of distinct CDR3 sequences listed, roughly 9.4% were seen once. Study conclusions and caveats: Repertoires sorted by FACS could include abundant clonotypes that are contaminants from the bulk population. Reappearance after the booster was observed for most primary-vaccination clones (around 96% CD4, over 70% CD8). It was a small share of clonotypes that appeared in both CD4 and CD8 compartments.

There are a few counts of this clonotype. Its antigen is currently unknown. Sequenced material: PBMCs, taken on the day of the first yellow fever vaccination. The receptor comes from a man younger than 35 who received the YFV17D yellow fever vaccine.

CDR3 nucleotides: TGCAGCGTTGATGGGACCACAGATACGCAGTATTTT. Amino acid sequence: CSVDGTTDTQYF. This rearrangement joins TRBV29-1 to TRBJ2-3; either TRBD1 or TRBD2 may supply D (5 bases each). Trimming pared 3 bases from V and 2 bases from J, leaving 6 bases between. The V gene's germline CDR1 is SQVTM and CDR2 ANQGSEA. The CDR3 contains 12 residues.